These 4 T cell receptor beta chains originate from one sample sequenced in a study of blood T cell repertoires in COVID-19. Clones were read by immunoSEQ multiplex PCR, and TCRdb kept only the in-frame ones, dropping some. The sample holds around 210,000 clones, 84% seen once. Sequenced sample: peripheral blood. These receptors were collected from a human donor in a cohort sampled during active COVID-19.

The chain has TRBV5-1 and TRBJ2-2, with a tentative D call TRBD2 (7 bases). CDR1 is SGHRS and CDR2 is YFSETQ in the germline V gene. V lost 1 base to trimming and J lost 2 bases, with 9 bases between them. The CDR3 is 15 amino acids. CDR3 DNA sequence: TGCGCCAGCAGCTTGCGGGGGGCTAACACCGGGGAGCTGTTTTTT. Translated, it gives CASSLRGANTGELFF. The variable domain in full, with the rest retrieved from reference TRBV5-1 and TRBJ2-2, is KAGVTQTPRYLIKTRGQQVTLSCSPISGHRSVSWYQQTPGQGLQFLFEYFSETQRNKGNFPGRFSGRQFSNSRSEMNVSTLELGDSALYLCASSLRGANTGELFFGEGSRLTVL.

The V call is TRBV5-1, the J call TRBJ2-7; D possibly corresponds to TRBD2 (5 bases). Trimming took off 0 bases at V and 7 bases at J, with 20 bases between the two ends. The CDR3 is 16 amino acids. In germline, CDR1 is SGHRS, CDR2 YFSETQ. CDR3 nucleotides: TGCGCCAGCAGCTTGGAAAATTTTGTGGGAGAAAGGGAGCAGTACTTC. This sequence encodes CASSLENFVGEREQYF. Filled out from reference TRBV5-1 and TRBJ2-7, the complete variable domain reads KAGVTQTPRYLIKTRGQQVTLSCSPISGHRSVSWYQQTPGQGLQFLFEYFSETQRNKGNFPGRFSGRQFSNSRSEMNVSTLELGDSALYLCASSLENFVGEREQYFGPGTRLTVT.

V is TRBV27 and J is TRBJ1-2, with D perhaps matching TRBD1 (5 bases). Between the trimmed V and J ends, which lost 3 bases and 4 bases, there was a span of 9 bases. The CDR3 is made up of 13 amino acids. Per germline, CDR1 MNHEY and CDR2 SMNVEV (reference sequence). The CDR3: CASSFTGTYGYTF. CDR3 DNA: TGTGCCAGCAGTTTCACAGGAACCTATGGCTACACCTTC.

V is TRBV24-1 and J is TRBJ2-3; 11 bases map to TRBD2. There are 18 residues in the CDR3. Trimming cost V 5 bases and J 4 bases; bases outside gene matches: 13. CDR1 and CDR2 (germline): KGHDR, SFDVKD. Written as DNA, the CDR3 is TGTGCCACCAGTGCCTTTCGCGCAACTAGCGGGAGCGCAGATACGCAGTATTTT. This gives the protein CATSAFRATSGSADTQYF.